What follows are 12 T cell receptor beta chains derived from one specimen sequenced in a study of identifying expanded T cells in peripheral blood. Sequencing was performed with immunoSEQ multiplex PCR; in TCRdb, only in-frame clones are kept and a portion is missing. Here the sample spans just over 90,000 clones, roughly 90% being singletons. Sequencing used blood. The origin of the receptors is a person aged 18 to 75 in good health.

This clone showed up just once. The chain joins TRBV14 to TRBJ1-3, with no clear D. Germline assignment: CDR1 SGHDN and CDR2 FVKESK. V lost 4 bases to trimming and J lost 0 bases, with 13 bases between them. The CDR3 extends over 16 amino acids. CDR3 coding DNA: TGTGCCAGCAGCCCTTCGCCGAACTTCTCTGGAAACACCATATATTTT. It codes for CASSPSPNFSGNTIYF. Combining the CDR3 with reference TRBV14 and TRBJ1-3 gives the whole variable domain EAGVTQFPSHSVIEKGQTVTLRCDPISGHDNLYWYRRVMGKEIKFLLHFVKESKQDESGMPNNRFLAERTGGTYSTLKVQPAELEDSGVYFCASSPSPNFSGNTIYFGEGSWLTVV.

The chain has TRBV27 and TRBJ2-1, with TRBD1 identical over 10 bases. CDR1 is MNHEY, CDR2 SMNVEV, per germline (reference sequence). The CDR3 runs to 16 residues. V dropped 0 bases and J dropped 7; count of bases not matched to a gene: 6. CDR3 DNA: TGTGCCAGCAGTTTATCGGGACAGGGGAGGGCAAATGAGCAGTTCTTC. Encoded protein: CASSLSGQGRANEQFF.

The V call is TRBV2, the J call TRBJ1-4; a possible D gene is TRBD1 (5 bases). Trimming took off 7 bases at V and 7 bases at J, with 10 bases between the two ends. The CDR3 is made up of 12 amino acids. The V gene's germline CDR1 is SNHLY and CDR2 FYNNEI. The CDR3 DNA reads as TGTGCCAGCACAGGGATTCCTGAAAAACTGTTTTTT. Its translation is CASTGIPEKLFF.

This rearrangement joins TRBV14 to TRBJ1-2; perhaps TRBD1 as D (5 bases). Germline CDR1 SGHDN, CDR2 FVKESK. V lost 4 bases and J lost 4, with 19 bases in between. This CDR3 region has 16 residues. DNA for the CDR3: TGTGCCAGCAGCCCTCACACCGGGTCCGGGGGCTATGGCTACACCTTC. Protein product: CASSPHTGSGGYGYTF.

The CDR3 DNA sequence: TGCGCCAGCAGCTTGTTGGCGGGGGGCGGGAATGAGCAGTTCTTC. Encoded protein: CASSLLAGGGNEQFF. The genes are TRBV5-1 and TRBJ2-1, with 8 bases lining up with TRBD2. Trimming cost V 1 base and J 7 bases; bases outside gene matches: 7. The CDR3 totals 15 residues. Germline loops: CDR1 SGHRS, CDR2 YFSETQ.

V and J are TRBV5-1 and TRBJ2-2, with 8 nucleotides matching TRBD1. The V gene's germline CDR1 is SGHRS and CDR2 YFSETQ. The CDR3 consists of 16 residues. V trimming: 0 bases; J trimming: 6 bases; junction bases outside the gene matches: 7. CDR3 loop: CASSLAGGPDAGELFF. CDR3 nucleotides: TGCGCCAGCAGCTTGGCAGGGGGCCCCGATGCCGGGGAGCTGTTTTTT.

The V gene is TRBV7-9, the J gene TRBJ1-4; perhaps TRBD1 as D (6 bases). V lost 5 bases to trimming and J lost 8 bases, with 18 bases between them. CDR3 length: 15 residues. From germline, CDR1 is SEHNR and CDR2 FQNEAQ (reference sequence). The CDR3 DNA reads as TGTGCCAGCAGCCCTTGGGGGGCGGAAGGGGAAAAACTGTTTTTT. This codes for CASSPWGAEGEKLFF.

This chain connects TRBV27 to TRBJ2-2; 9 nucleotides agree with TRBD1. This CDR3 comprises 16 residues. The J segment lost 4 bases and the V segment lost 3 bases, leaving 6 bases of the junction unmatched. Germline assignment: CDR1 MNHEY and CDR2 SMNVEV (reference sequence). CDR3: CASSFSGQGPTGELFF. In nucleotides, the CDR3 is TGTGCCAGCAGTTTCTCGGGACAGGGCCCCACCGGGGAGCTGTTTTTT.

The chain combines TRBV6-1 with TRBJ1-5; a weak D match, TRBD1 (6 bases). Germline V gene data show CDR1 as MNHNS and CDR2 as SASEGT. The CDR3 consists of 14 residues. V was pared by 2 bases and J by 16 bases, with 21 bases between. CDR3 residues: CASSESHTRQALHF. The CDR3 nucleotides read TGTGCCAGCAGTGAATCGCATACTCGACAGGCCCTACATTTT.

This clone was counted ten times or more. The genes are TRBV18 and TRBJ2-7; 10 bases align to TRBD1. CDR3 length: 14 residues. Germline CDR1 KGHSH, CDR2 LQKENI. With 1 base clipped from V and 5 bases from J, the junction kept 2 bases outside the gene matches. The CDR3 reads CASSPRQGADEQYF. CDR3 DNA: TGTGCCAGCTCACCACGACAGGGGGCTGACGAGCAGTACTTC.

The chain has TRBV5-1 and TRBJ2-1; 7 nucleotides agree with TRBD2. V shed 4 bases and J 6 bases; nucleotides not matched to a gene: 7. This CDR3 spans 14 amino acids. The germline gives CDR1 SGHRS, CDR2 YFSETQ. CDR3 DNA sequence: TGCGCCAGCAGCCCGGCGAGGGAGGGCAATGAGCAGTTCTTC. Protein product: CASSPAREGNEQFF.

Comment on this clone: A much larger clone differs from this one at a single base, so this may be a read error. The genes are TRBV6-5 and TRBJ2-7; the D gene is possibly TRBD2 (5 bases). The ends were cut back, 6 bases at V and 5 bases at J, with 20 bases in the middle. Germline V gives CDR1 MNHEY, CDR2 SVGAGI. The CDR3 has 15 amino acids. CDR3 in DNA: TGTGCCAGCAGGTTGGAGGATCCCGTTCTCCACGAGCAGTACTTC. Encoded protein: CASRLEDPVLHEQYF.